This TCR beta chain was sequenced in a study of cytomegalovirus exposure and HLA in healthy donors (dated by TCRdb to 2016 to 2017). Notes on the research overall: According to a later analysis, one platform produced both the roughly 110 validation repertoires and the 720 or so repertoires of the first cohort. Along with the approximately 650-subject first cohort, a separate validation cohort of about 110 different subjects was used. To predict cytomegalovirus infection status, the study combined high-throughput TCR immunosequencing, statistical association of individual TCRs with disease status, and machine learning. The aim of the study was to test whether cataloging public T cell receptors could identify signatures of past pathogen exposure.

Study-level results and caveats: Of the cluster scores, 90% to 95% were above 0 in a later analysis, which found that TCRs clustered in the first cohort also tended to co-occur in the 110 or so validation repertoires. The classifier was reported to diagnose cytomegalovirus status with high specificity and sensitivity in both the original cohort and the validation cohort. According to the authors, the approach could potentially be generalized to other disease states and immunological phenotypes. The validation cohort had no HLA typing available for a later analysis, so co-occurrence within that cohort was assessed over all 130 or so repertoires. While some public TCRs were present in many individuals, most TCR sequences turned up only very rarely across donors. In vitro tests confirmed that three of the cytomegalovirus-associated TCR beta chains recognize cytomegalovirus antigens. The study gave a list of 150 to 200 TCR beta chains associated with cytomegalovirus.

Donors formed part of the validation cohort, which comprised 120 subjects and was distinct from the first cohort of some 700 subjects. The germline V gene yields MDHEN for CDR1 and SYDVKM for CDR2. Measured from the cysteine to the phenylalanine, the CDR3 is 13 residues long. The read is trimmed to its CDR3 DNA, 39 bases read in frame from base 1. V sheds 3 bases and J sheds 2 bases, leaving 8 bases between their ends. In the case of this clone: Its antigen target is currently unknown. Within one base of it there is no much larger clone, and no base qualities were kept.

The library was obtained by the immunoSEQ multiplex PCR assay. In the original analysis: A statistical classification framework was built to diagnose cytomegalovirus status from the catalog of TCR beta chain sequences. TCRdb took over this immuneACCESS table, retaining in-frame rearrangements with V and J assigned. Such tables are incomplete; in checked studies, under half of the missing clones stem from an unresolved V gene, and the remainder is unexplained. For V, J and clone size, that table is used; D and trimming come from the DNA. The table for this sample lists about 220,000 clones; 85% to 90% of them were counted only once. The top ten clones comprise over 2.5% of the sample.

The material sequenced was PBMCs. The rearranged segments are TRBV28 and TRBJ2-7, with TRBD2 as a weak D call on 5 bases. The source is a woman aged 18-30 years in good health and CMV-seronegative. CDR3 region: CASSFEGTYEQYF. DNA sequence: TGTGCCAGCAGTTTCGAGGGAACCTACGAGCAGTACTTC.